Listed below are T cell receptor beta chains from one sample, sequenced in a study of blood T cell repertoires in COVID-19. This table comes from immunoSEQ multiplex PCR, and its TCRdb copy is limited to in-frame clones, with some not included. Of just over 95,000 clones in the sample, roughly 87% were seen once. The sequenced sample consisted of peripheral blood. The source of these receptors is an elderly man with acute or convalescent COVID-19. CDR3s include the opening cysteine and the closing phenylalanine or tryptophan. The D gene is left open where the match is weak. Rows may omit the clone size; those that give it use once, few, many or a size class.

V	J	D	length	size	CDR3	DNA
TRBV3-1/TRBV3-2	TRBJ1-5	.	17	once	CASSQEPASQRNQPQHF	TGTGCCAGCAGCCAAGAACCCGCCTCACAGCGGAATCAGCCCCAGCATTTT
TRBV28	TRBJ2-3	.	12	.	CASSFGSDTQYF	TGTGCCAGCAGTTTCGGGTCAGATACGCAGTATTTT
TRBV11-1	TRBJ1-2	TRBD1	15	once	CASSSQRDSNYGYTF	TGTGCCAGCAGCTCCCAAAGGGACAGTAACTATGGCTACACCTTC
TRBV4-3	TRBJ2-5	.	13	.	CASSQETSGTQYF	TGCGCCAGCAGCCAAGAGACAAGCGGGACCCAGTACTTC
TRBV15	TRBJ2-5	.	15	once	CATSRRRQSGETQYF	TGTGCCACCAGCAGGCGACGACAGAGTGGGGAGACCCAGTACTTC
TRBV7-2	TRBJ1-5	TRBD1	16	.	CASSLVGRGTHQPQHF	TGTGCCAGCAGCTTAGTGGGCAGGGGGACCCATCAGCCCCAGCATTTT
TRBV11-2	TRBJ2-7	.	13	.	CASSLDLLRGQYF	TGTGCCAGCAGCTTAGACCTTCTACGAGGGCAGTACTTC
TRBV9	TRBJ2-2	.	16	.	CASSVGETGNTGELFF	TGTGCCAGCAGCGTAGGCGAGACAGGGAACACCGGGGAGCTGTTTTTT
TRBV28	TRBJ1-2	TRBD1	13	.	CASSTGTDNGYTF	TGTGCCAGCAGTACCGGGACAGACAATGGCTACACCTTC
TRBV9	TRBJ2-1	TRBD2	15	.	CASSSSGGAADEQFF	TGTGCCAGCAGCTCTAGCGGGGGGGCCGCGGATGAGCAGTTCTTC
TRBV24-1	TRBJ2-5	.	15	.	CATSAVGGLGETQYF	TGTGCCACCAGTGCAGTCGGGGGGCTAGGAGAGACCCAGTACTTC
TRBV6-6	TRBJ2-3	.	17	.	CASSPLGTATLTDTQYF	TGTGCCAGCAGTCCTTTGGGCACCGCAACACTCACAGATACGCAGTATTTT
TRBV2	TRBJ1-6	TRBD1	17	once	CASSRKGTGVNQSPLHF	TGTGCCAGCAGCCGTAAAGGGACAGGGGTTAATCAATCACCCCTCCACTTT
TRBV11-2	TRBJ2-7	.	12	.	CASSIDRYEQYF	TGTGCCAGCAGCATCGACAGGTACGAGCAGTACTTC
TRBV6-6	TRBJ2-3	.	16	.	CASGDKAGRTSDTQYF	TGTGCCAGCGGGGACAAAGCCGGCAGGACCTCAGATACGCAGTATTTT
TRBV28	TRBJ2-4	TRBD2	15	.	CASAPSGRTKNIQYF	TGTGCCAGCGCCCCTAGCGGGAGGACCAAAAACATTCAGTACTTC
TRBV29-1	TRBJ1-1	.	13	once	CSAAAGANTEAFF	TGCAGCGCCGCCGCGGGAGCGAACACTGAAGCTTTCTTT
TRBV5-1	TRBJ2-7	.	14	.	CASSLGSGVYEQYF	TGCGCCAGCAGCTTGGGTTCTGGAGTCTACGAGCAGTACTTC
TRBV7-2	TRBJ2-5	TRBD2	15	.	CASSLRTSAQETQYF	TGTGCCAGCAGCTTACGGACTAGCGCCCAAGAGACCCAGTACTTC
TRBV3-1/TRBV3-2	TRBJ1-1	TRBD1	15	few	CASSRTGREDTEAFF	TGTGCCAGCAGCCGGACAGGGAGGGAGGACACTGAAGCTTTCTTT
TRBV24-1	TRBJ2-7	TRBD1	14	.	CATSGAGQGYEQYF	TGTGCCACCAGTGGAGCGGGACAGGGCTACGAGCAGTACTTC
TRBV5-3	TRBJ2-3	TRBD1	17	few	CARRRGHRWCRTDTQYF	TGTGCCAGAAGGAGGGGGCACAGATGGTGCCGCACAGATACGCAGTATTTT
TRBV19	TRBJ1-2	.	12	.	CASSMEDYGYTF	TGTGCCAGTAGTATGGAGGACTATGGCTACACCTTC
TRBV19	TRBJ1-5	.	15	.	CASRLGQSGNQPQHF	TGTGCCAGTCGGCTAGGTCAAAGTGGGAATCAGCCCCAGCATTTT
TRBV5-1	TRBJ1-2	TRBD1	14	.	CASSLQGITEGYTF	TGCGCCAGCAGCTTACAGGGGATAACAGAAGGCTACACCTTC
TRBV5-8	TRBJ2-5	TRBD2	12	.	CASSRGGETQYF	TGTGCCAGCTCGCGGGGGGGAGAGACCCAGTACTTC
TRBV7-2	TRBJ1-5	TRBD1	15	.	CASSLGPAGGQPQHF	TGTGCCAGCAGCTTGGGCCCGGCAGGGGGTCAGCCCCAGCATTTT
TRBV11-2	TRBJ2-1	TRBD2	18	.	CASSFQLAGGLGSNEQFF	TGTGCCAGCAGCTTCCAATTGGCGGGAGGGCTTGGGAGCAATGAGCAGTTCTTC
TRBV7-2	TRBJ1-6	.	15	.	CASSQTGTNNSPLHF	TGTGCCAGCAGCCAAACCGGGACTAATAATTCACCCCTCCACTTT
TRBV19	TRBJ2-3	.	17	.	CASSPPLWTADTDTQYF	TGTGCCAGTAGTCCGCCCCTTTGGACAGCGGACACAGATACGCAGTATTTT
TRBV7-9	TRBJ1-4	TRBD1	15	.	CASSQGGQINEKLFF	TGTGCCAGCAGCCAAGGGGGACAGATTAATGAAAAACTGTTTTTT
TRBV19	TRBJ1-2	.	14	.	CASNPLEVGYGYTF	TGTGCCAGTAATCCCCTCGAGGTTGGGTATGGCTACACCTTC
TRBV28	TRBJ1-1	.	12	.	CASSLVQGEAFF	TGTGCCAGCAGTTTGGTCCAGGGCGAAGCTTTCTTT
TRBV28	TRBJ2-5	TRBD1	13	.	CASRGQGKETQYF	TGTGCCAGCAGGGGACAGGGGAAGGAGACCCAGTACTTC
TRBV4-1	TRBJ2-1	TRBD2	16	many	CASSQAVGGRGNEQFF	TGCGCCAGCAGCCAGGCAGTCGGCGGGAGAGGCAATGAGCAGTTCTTC
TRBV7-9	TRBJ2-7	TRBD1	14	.	CASSLMGQGREQYF	TGTGCCAGCAGCCTTATGGGACAGGGACGCGAGCAGTACTTC
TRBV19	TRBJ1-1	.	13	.	CASSITRNTEAFF	TGTGCCAGTAGTATTACTAGGAACACTGAAGCTTTCTTT
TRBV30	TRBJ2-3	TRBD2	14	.	CAWSSGLPTDTQYF	TGTGCCTGGAGCTCGGGACTACCCACAGATACGCAGTATTTT
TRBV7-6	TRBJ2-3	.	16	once	CASSGGGGTSTDTQYF	TGTGCCAGCAGCGGGGGAGGCGGTACTAGCACAGATACGCAGTATTTT
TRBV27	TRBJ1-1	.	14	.	CASSFFRDYTEAFF	TGTGCCAGCAGTTTTTTCAGGGATTACACTGAAGCTTTCTTT
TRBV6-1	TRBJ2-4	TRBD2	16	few	CASSEMGGGLKNIQYF	TGTGCCAGCAGTGAAATGGGGGGAGGGCTCAAAAACATTCAGTACTTC
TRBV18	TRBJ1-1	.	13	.	CASSPRADTEAFF	TGTGCCAGCTCACCGAGGGCGGACACTGAAGCTTTCTTT
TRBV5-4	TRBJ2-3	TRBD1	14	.	CASKRQGGTDTQYF	TGTGCCAGCAAGCGACAGGGGGGCACAGATACGCAGTATTTT
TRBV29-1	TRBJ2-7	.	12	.	CSVGQGTYEQYF	TGCAGCGTTGGGCAGGGCACCTACGAGCAGTACTTC
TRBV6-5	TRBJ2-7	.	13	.	CASRSTGMYEQYF	TGTGCCAGCAGATCCACAGGGATGTACGAGCAGTACTTC
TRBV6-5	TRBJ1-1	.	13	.	CASSTGGLTEAFF	TGTGCCAGCAGTACTGGGGGCCTCACTGAAGCTTTCTTT
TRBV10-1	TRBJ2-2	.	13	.	CASNPTRSGELFF	TGCGCCAGCAACCCCACTAGGTCCGGGGAGCTGTTTTTT
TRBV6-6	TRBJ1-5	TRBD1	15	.	CASSVTGTGVQPQHF	TGTGCCAGCAGTGTAACCGGGACAGGGGTTCAGCCCCAGCATTTT
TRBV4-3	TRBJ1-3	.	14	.	CASSTGLTGNTIYF	TGCGCCAGCAGCACAGGGCTAACTGGAAACACCATATATTTT
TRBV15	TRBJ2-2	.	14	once	CATSRGANTGELFF	TGTGCCACCAGCAGAGGCGCGAACACCGGGGAGCTGTTTTTT
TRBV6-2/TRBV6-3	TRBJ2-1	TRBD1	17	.	CASSSPSGQGRTNEQFF	TGTGCCAGCAGCTCCCCATCGGGACAGGGTAGGACGAATGAGCAGTTCTTC
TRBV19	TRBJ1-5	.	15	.	CASTFDSDSNQPQHF	TGTGCCAGTACCTTTGACAGTGATAGCAATCAGCCCCAGCATTTT
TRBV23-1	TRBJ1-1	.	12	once	CASKDSGWGAFF	TGCGCCAGCAAAGACTCGGGGTGGGGAGCTTTCTTT
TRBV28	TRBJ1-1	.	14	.	CASQLSGEAYEAFF	TGTGCCAGCCAACTTTCGGGGGAGGCCTATGAAGCTTTCTTT
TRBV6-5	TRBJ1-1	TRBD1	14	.	CASSYDDRGAEAFF	TGTGCCAGCAGTTACGATGACAGGGGGGCTGAAGCTTTCTTT
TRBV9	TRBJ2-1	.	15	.	CASSANNGEYNEQFF	TGTGCCAGCAGCGCAAATAACGGGGAGTACAATGAGCAGTTCTTC
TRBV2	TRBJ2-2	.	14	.	CASISDKGTGELFF	TGTGCCAGCATTAGCGATAAAGGCACCGGGGAGCTGTTTTTT